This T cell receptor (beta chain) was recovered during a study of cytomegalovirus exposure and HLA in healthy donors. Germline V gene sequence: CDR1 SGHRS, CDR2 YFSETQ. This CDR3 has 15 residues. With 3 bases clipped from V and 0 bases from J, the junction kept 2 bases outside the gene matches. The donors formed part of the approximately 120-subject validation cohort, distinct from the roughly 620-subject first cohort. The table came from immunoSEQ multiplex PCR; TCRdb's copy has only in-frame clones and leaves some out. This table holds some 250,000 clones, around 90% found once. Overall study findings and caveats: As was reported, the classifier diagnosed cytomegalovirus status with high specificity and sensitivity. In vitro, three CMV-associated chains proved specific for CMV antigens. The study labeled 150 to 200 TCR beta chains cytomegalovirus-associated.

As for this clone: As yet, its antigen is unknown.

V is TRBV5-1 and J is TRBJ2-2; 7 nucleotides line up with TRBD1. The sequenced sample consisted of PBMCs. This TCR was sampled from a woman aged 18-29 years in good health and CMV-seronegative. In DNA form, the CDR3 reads TGCGCCAGCAGCTCCGGACAGGCGAACACCGGGGAGCTGTTTTTT. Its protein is CASSSGQANTGELFF.